Listed below are T cell receptor beta chains from one sample, sequenced in a study of CD8+CD57+ T cells in acquired aplastic anemia. TCRdb reanalysed the reads using MiXCR and keeps one entry per CDR3 protein. This sample has about 160,000 distinct CDR3 sequences, with roughly 47% found just once. Specimen: sorted CD4+, CD8+, or CD8+CD57+ T cells (not recorded which) from PBMCs. All receptors come from a human donor in good health. Each CDR3 is given with its conserved first and last residue. Fields, in order: V gene, CDR3 protein.

v_gene: TRBV12-3/TRBV12-4
CDR3aa: CASSQKGSGAKNIQYF

v_gene: TRBV24-1
CDR3aa: CATSDPSRGWNEQFF

v_gene: TRBV24-1
CDR3aa: CATSGTGPSGNTIYF

v_gene: TRBV12-3/TRBV12-4
CDR3aa: CASSREGTGRSYEQYF

v_gene: TRBV5-1
CDR3aa: CASSSEGAPGTEAFF

v_gene: TRBV6-5
CDR3aa: CASSYSGRRNTEAFF

v_gene: TRBV10-3
CDR3aa: CAISEGQGNTGELFF

v_gene: TRBV5-4
CDR3aa: CASSLVADGTGELFF

v_gene: TRBV10-3
CDR3aa: CAISAGTGERSPLHF

v_gene: TRBV7-2
CDR3aa: CASRDFSTGELFF

v_gene: TRBV10-2
CDR3aa: CASRLDDSRNQPQHF

v_gene: TRBV29-1
CDR3aa: CSVAGIGSNQPQHF

v_gene: TRBV2
CDR3aa: CASTSASGLGTYEQYF

v_gene: TRBV29-1
CDR3aa: CSVAGEGTEAFF

v_gene: TRBV12-3/TRBV12-4
CDR3aa: CASSRQRGNTEAFF

v_gene: TRBV19
CDR3aa: CASSRNWELETQYF

v_gene: TRBV12-3/TRBV12-4
CDR3aa: CASQGGRTDTQYF

v_gene: TRBV10-3
CDR3aa: CAISEGRGDQPQHF